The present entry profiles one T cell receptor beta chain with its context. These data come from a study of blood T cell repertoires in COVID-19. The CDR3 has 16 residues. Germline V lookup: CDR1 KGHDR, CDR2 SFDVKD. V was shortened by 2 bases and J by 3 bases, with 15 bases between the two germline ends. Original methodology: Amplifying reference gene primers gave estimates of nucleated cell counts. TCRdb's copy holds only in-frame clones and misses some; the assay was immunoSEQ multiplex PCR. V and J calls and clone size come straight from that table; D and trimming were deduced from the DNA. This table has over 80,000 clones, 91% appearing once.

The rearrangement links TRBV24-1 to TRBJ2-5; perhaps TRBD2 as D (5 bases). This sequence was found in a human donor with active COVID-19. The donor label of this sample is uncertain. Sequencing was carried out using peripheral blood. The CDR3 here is CATSDSPGAVEETQYF. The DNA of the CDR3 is TGTGCCACCAGTGATTCGCCCGGAGCGGTAGAAGAGACCCAGTACTTC.